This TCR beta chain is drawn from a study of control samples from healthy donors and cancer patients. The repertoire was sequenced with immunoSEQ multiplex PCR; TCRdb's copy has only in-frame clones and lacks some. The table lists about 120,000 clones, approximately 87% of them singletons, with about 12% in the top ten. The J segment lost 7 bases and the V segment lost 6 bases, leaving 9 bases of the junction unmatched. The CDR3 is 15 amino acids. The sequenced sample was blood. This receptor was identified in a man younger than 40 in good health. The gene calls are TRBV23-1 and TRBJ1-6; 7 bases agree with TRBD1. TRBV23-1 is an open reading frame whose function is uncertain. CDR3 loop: CASSLRTGSNSPLHF. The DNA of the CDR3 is TGCGCCAGCAGCCTCCGGACAGGATCCAATTCACCCCTCCACTTT.